Listed below are T cell receptor beta chains from one sample, sequenced in a study of post-analysis software for immune sequencing data. MiXCR was run by TCRdb on the PCR reads, yielding one entry per CDR3 protein. Of more than 500,000 distinct CDR3 sequences listed, about a third are singletons. Sequences were obtained from blood. Receptors were obtained from a girl aged 2 to 17 with multiple sclerosis. Each CDR3 is given with its conserved first and last residue. D genes are given only for firm matches. Clone size appears in some rows only: once, few, many, or a class for an expanded clone.

cdr3_aa cdr3_nt d_call j_call clone_size cdr3_length v_call
CASSFTTGSNEQFF TGTGCCAGCAGTTTTACGACAGGGAGCAATGAGCAGTTCTTC TRBD1 TRBJ2-1 few 14 TRBV12-3/TRBV12-4
CASSQVPGETQYF TGTGCCAGCAGCCAAGTCCCGGGGGAGACCCAGTACTTC - TRBJ2-5 - 13 TRBV3-1
CASRRGPLATEAFF TGTGCCAGCAGACGAGGGCCCCTGGCCACTGAAGCTTTCTTT - TRBJ1-1 once 14 TRBV7-2
CASSPGLAGGLPDTQYF TGCGCCAGCAGCCCCGGACTAGCGGGGGGGCTCCCAGATACGCAGTATTTT TRBD2 TRBJ2-3 - 17 TRBV5-1
CASSPLQGGTYNSPLHF TGTGCCAGTAGTCCACTACAGGGGGGAACCTATAATTCACCCCTCCACTTT TRBD1 TRBJ1-6 - 17 TRBV19
CSVENPESSYEQYF TGCAGCGTTGAGAACCCAGAAAGCTCCTACGAGCAGTACTTC - TRBJ2-7 - 14 TRBV29-1
CSVLSGGAGETQYF TGCAGCGTTCTTAGCGGGGGGGCCGGAGAGACCCAGTACTTC TRBD2 TRBJ2-5 many 14 TRBV29-1
CASSRGGGSSYNEQFF TGTGCCAGCAGTCGGGGGGGCGGCAGCTCCTACAATGAGCAGTTCTTC TRBD2 TRBJ2-1 few 16 TRBV5-4
CSARQGAFDREAFF TGCAGTGCTAGACAGGGGGCTTTTGATAGGGAAGCTTTCTTT TRBD1 TRBJ1-1 - 14 TRBV20-1
CASSLSRFNYGYTF TGTGCCAGCAGCTTGTCCCGGTTTAACTATGGCTACACCTTC - TRBJ1-2 few 14 TRBV5-6
CASSLGLAPSWETQYF TGTGCCAGCAGCTTAGGACTAGCGCCCTCTTGGGAGACCCAGTACTTC TRBD2 TRBJ2-5 - 16 TRBV7-7
CSARALARPEQFF TGCAGTGCTAGAGCCCTAGCGCGCCCTGAGCAGTTCTTC - TRBJ2-1 few 13 TRBV20-1
CASSLARGATQETQYF TGTGCCAGCAGCTTAGCGCGGGGCGCCACCCAAGAGACCCAGTACTTC - TRBJ2-5 - 16 TRBV7-8
CSARARQGTTNEKLFF TGCAGTGCTAGAGCCCGGCAGGGCACAACTAATGAAAAACTGTTTTTT - TRBJ1-4 once 16 TRBV20-1
CASSTLQGAAEAFF TGTGCCAGTAGTACACTACAGGGGGCGGCTGAAGCTTTCTTT TRBD1 TRBJ1-1 few 14 TRBV19
CSARESGGARETQYF TGCAGTGCTAGAGAAAGCGGGGGGGCAAGGGAGACCCAGTACTTC TRBD2 TRBJ2-5 few 15 TRBV20-1
CASSTRAGRGTQYF TGTGCCAGCAGTACCCGGGCAGGGAGAGGGACCCAGTACTTC - TRBJ2-5 few 14 TRBV6-2/TRBV6-3
CASSSYQPQHF TGTGCCAGCAGTTCCTATCAGCCCCAGCATTTT - TRBJ1-5 - 11 TRBV27
CSARLPGGRNEQFF TGCAGTGCTAGATTGCCAGGGGGGAGGAATGAGCAGTTCTTC - TRBJ2-1 - 14 TRBV20-1
CASSPPGARLAKSIQYF TGTGCCAGCTCACCACCGGGTGCCAGGCTAGCCAAAAGCATTCAGTACTTC - TRBJ2-4 once 17 TRBV18
CASRSGQGAPNQPQHF TGTGCCAGCAGATCCGGACAGGGGGCGCCTAATCAGCCCCAGCATTTT TRBD1 TRBJ1-5 - 16 TRBV2
CASSLIAFGGLGAYEQFF TGTGCCAGCAGCTTAATAGCTTTTGGCGGACTGGGGGCATATGAGCAGTTCTTC - TRBJ2-1 few 18 TRBV7-3
CASSRTAPQDYGYTF TGTGCCAGCAGCCGGACAGCCCCCCAAGACTATGGCTACACCTTC - TRBJ1-2 - 15 TRBV7-9
CASSGYSDQPQHF TGTGCCAGCAGCGGCTACAGCGATCAGCCCCAGCATTTT - TRBJ1-5 - 13 TRBV7-6
CSLRGTTDYEQYF TGCAGTCTCCGGGGGACTACCGACTACGAGCAGTACTTC TRBD2 TRBJ2-7 few 13 TRBV20-1
CASSLVKSVNQETQYF TGTGCCAGCAGCTTAGTTAAGTCAGTAAACCAAGAGACCCAGTACTTC - TRBJ2-5 few 16 TRBV7-2
CASSHPGLGGLDTF TGCGCCAGCAGCCACCCCGGACTCGGGGGTTTAGACACCTTC - TRBJ1-2 few 14 TRBV4-1
CSARVGSGGNEQFF TGCAGTGCTAGAGTAGGTAGCGGGGGGAATGAGCAGTTCTTC TRBD2 TRBJ2-1 few 14 TRBV20-1
CSAVPGQGGAFF TGCAGTGCCGTCCCGGGACAGGGGGGGGCTTTCTTT TRBD1 TRBJ1-1 - 12 TRBV20-1
CASSEQRAGNSPLHF TGTGCCAGCAGTGAACAACGGGCCGGTAATTCACCCCTCCACTTT - TRBJ1-6 - 15 TRBV27
CASSPRNSGGTRTDTQYF TGTGCCAGCTCACCCAGAAACTCAGGGGGCACGAGAACAGATACGCAGTATTTT TRBD1 TRBJ2-3 - 18 TRBV18
CASSSQEGTGDNEQFF TGTGCCAGCAGTTCCCAAGAAGGGACAGGGGACAATGAGCAGTTCTTC TRBD1 TRBJ2-1 - 16 TRBV28
CSAPPQDLYGYTF TGCAGTGCTCCTCCACAAGACCTCTATGGCTACACCTTC - TRBJ1-2 few 13 TRBV20-1
CASSLWHRGSSYEQYF TGCGCCAGCAGCTTGTGGCATCGGGGGAGCTCCTACGAGCAGTACTTC - TRBJ2-7 few 16 TRBV5-1
CASSLVAPLRARRTNTEAFF TGTGCCAGCAGCTTAGTTGCCCCCCTGAGGGCTCGGAGAACTAACACTGAAGCTTTCTTT - TRBJ1-1 - 20 TRBV11-2
CSAAAGRADTQYF TGCAGCGCCGCCGCGGGGAGGGCAGATACGCAGTATTTT TRBD2 TRBJ2-3 many 13 TRBV29-1
CASSPRGSVMDNEQFF TGCGCCAGCAGCCCCCGTGGTAGCGTGATGGACAATGAGCAGTTCTTC - TRBJ2-1 - 16 TRBV5-1
CASSWTAGTDFYYGYTF TGTGCCAGCAGCTGGACGGCGGGGACAGATTTTTACTATGGCTACACCTTC TRBD1 TRBJ1-2 - 17 TRBV5-5
CASSLEGGRSYNEQFF TGTGCCAGCAGCTTAGAGGGGGGCCGCTCCTACAATGAGCAGTTCTTC - TRBJ2-1 few 16 TRBV7-2
CASSQDMSGGTKGYTF TGTGCCAGCAGCCAAGATATGAGTGGGGGTACTAAAGGCTACACCTTC - TRBJ1-2 - 16 TRBV4-2
CSAALGNQETQYF TGCAGCGCGGCCCTCGGGAACCAAGAGACCCAGTACTTC - TRBJ2-5 few 13 TRBV29-1
CSDRGLGQPQHF TGCAGTGATAGGGGCCTAGGTCAGCCCCAGCATTTT - TRBJ1-5 few 12 TRBV20-1
CASSHRDSTDTQYF TGTGCCAGCAGCCACCGGGACAGCACAGATACGCAGTATTTT - TRBJ2-3 many 14 TRBV3-1
CSARDLSPTDTQYF TGCAGTGCTAGAGACTTAAGCCCCACAGATACGCAGTATTTT - TRBJ2-3 - 14 TRBV20-1
CATSRESSHGDTQYF TGTGCCACCAGCAGAGAATCCTCCCACGGTGATACGCAGTATTTT - TRBJ2-3 - 15 TRBV15
CASSFEAGSGGPFSYEQYF TGTGCCAGCAGCTTCGAAGCGGGTAGCGGGGGCCCATTTTCCTACGAGCAGTACTTC TRBD2 TRBJ2-7 - 19 TRBV7-6
CSASASGAVGETQYF TGCAGTGCTAGCGCTAGCGGGGCGGTGGGAGAGACCCAGTACTTC TRBD2 TRBJ2-5 - 15 TRBV20-1
CASSLDGDFTYNEQFF TGTGCCAGCAGCTTAGATGGGGATTTTACCTACAATGAGCAGTTCTTC - TRBJ2-1 - 16 TRBV11-2
CASSLAGGLVNEQFF TGTGCCAGCAGCTTAGCGGGGGGGCTCGTAAATGAGCAGTTCTTC TRBD2 TRBJ2-1 - 15 TRBV5-6
CASSQEGQGATEQYF TGTGCCAGCAGCCAAGAGGGGCAGGGGGCAACTGAGCAGTACTTC TRBD1 TRBJ2-7 few 15 TRBV3-1
CSVAQLNTEAFF TGCAGCGTTGCTCAGCTGAACACTGAAGCTTTCTTT - TRBJ1-1 few 12 TRBV29-1